This record concerns one TCR beta chain sequence. These data originate in a study of blood T cells in healthy people across ages. For the second PCR, which ran for about 7 to 11 cycles, a sample-barcoded 5' primer and a J-beta primer mix were used. TCRdb recomputed calls from the 5' RACE reads with MiXCR, one row per CDR3 protein. The sample lists hundreds of thousands of distinct CDR3 sequences, around 50% occurring once. The sequence derives from a man aged 35-49 years in good health. Sequences were obtained from blood.

Here the CDR3 reads CASSLDQGMRNQPQHF. The CDR3 DNA reads as TGTGCCAGCAGTTTAGATCAGGGGATGAGGAATCAGCCCCAGCATTTT. This chain connects TRBV28 to TRBJ1-5; tentatively, D is TRBD1 (6 bases). Trimming took off 2 bases at V and 4 bases at J, with 15 bases between the two ends. Germline-derived CDR1 and CDR2 are MDHEN and SYDVKM. The CDR3 is made up of 16 amino acids.